The rows below give T cell receptor beta chains drawn from one sample of a study of patients and donors after allogeneic stem cell transplantation. TCRdb analysed the RT-PCR reads with MiXCR anew, one entry per CDR3 protein. The sample has around 200,000 distinct CDR3 sequences, roughly 38% seen once. Sequencing was done on a sample of blood, either unsorted or a sorted T cell fraction (not recorded which). All receptors derive from a human donor who was either an allogeneic HSCT recipient or a stem cell or donor lymphocyte infusion donor (not recorded which). It is not recorded whose cells these are; they may come from a transplant donor. Each CDR3 is given with its conserved first and last residue. Each record gives: clone size, CDR3 length, J gene, D gene, V gene, CDR3 protein, CDR3 DNA. The D gene is left open where the match is weak. For some rows the clone size is stated as once, few or many, or as a class when expanded; others skip it.

abundance: .
len: 14
j_gene: TRBJ2-3
d_gene: .
v_gene: TRBV7-3
CDR3aa: CASSLDGRSDTQYF
CDR3nt: TGTGCCAGCAGCTTAGACGGAAGATCGGATACGCAGTATTTT

abundance: .
len: 14
j_gene: TRBJ2-2
d_gene: .
v_gene: TRBV20-1
CDR3aa: CSARIGAPDGELFF
CDR3nt: TGCAGTGCTAGAATTGGGGCGCCCGACGGGGAGCTGTTTTTT

abundance: few
len: 15
j_gene: TRBJ1-5
d_gene: .
v_gene: TRBV20-1
CDR3aa: CSARVDRYSNQPQHF
CDR3nt: TGCAGTGCTAGAGTCGATCGGTATAGCAATCAGCCCCAGCATTTT

abundance: once
len: 15
j_gene: TRBJ2-2
d_gene: .
v_gene: TRBV12-3/TRBV12-4
CDR3aa: CASSRHGVDAGELFF
CDR3nt: TGTGCCAGCAGTCGGCACGGGGTTGATGCCGGGGAGCTGTTTTTT

abundance: .
len: 13
j_gene: TRBJ1-6
d_gene: .
v_gene: TRBV7-3
CDR3aa: CASSLSGGNPLHF
CDR3nt: TGTGCCAGCAGCTTATCGGGGGGCAACCCTCTCCACTTT

abundance: .
len: 12
j_gene: TRBJ2-3
d_gene: .
v_gene: TRBV20-1
CDR3aa: CSARGGADTQYF
CDR3nt: TGCAGTGCTAGAGGTGGCGCGGATACGCAGTATTTT

abundance: .
len: 16
j_gene: TRBJ2-5
d_gene: TRBD2
v_gene: TRBV4-2
CDR3aa: CASSQPGTSGGETQYF
CDR3nt: TGTGCCAGCAGCCAGCCCGGGACTAGCGGGGGAGAGACCCAGTACTTC

abundance: few
len: 17
j_gene: TRBJ1-2
d_gene: .
v_gene: TRBV4-3
CDR3aa: CASSQDLLQEANYGYTF
CDR3nt: TGCGCCAGCAGCCAAGACCTCCTCCAGGAGGCTAACTATGGCTACACCTTC

abundance: .
len: 15
j_gene: TRBJ1-5
d_gene: .
v_gene: TRBV5-5
CDR3aa: CASSRQYSSDGPQHF
CDR3nt: TGTGCCAGCAGTCGACAGTATTCATCCGACGGGCCCCAGCATTTT

abundance: .
len: 14
j_gene: TRBJ1-2
d_gene: TRBD1
v_gene: TRBV6-2/TRBV6-3
CDR3aa: CASMPRTGRDRYTF
CDR3nt: TGTGCCAGCATGCCTCGGACAGGGAGAGATCGCTACACCTTC

abundance: .
len: 12
j_gene: TRBJ1-2
d_gene: .
v_gene: TRBV6-5
CDR3aa: CASSSNRARYTF
CDR3nt: TGTGCCAGCAGCTCCAACAGGGCCCGCTACACCTTC

abundance: few
len: 12
j_gene: TRBJ1-2
d_gene: .
v_gene: TRBV18
CDR3aa: CASSPRQGGYTF
CDR3nt: TGTGCCAGCTCACCGCGACAAGGTGGCTACACCTTC

abundance: few
len: 14
j_gene: TRBJ1-5
d_gene: .
v_gene: TRBV4-3
CDR3aa: CASSQEVNRGPQHF
CDR3nt: TGCGCCAGCAGCCAAGAAGTAAACCGGGGGCCCCAGCATTTT

abundance: .
len: 15
j_gene: TRBJ1-4
d_gene: .
v_gene: TRBV2
CDR3aa: CASRTYGGENEKLFF
CDR3nt: TGTGCCAGCAGAACCTACGGGGGAGAGAATGAAAAACTGTTTTTT

abundance: few
len: 13
j_gene: TRBJ1-1
d_gene: .
v_gene: TRBV7-2
CDR3aa: CASSRSRNTEAFF
CDR3nt: TGTGCCAGCAGCCGTTCACGGAACACTGAAGCTTTCTTT

abundance: .
len: 13
j_gene: TRBJ1-1
d_gene: .
v_gene: TRBV29-1
CDR3aa: CSAAPGADTEAFF
CDR3nt: TGCAGCGCCGCGCCAGGGGCGGACACTGAAGCTTTCTTT

abundance: .
len: 13
j_gene: TRBJ2-2
d_gene: .
v_gene: TRBV6-5
CDR3aa: CASSYSISGELFF
CDR3nt: TGTGCCAGCAGTTACTCGATCTCCGGGGAGCTGTTTTTT

abundance: .
len: 11
j_gene: TRBJ1-1
d_gene: .
v_gene: TRBV18
CDR3aa: CASSPREEAFF
CDR3nt: TGTGCCAGCTCACCGAGGGAAGAAGCTTTCTTT

abundance: .
len: 14
j_gene: TRBJ1-1
d_gene: TRBD1
v_gene: TRBV29-1
CDR3aa: CSVVVGQMNTEAFF
CDR3nt: TGCAGCGTTGTTGTGGGACAGATGAACACTGAAGCTTTCTTT

abundance: .
len: 17
j_gene: TRBJ2-3
d_gene: TRBD1
v_gene: TRBV5-1
CDR3aa: CASSPRWFKDRGDTQYF
CDR3nt: TGCGCCAGCAGCCCCCGGTGGTTCAAGGACAGGGGAGATACGCAGTATTTT

abundance: .
len: 16
j_gene: TRBJ1-2
d_gene: TRBD1
v_gene: TRBV12-3/TRBV12-4
CDR3aa: CASSSLFRDREYGYTF
CDR3nt: TGTGCCAGCAGTTCACTATTCCGGGACAGGGAGTATGGCTACACCTTC

abundance: .
len: 15
j_gene: TRBJ1-1
d_gene: TRBD1
v_gene: TRBV5-1
CDR3aa: CASSEIDRADTEAFF
CDR3nt: TGCGCCAGCAGCGAAATCGACAGGGCGGACACTGAAGCTTTCTTT

abundance: few
len: 12
j_gene: TRBJ1-1
d_gene: .
v_gene: TRBV10-3
CDR3aa: CAIRGLNTEAFF
CDR3nt: TGTGCCATAAGAGGATTGAACACTGAAGCTTTCTTT

abundance: .
len: 13
j_gene: TRBJ1-2
d_gene: TRBD1
v_gene: TRBV2
CDR3aa: CASRGYRGHGYTF
CDR3nt: TGTGCCAGCAGAGGGTACAGGGGCCACGGCTACACCTTC

abundance: few
len: 14
j_gene: TRBJ1-1
d_gene: TRBD1
v_gene: TRBV5-1
CDR3aa: CASSGGQGGTEAFF
CDR3nt: TGCGCCAGCAGCGGGGGACAGGGTGGCACTGAAGCTTTCTTT

abundance: few
len: 16
j_gene: TRBJ1-5
d_gene: .
v_gene: TRBV5-5
CDR3aa: CASSLDQGFSNQPQHF
CDR3nt: TGTGCCAGCAGCTTGGATCAGGGATTCAGCAATCAGCCCCAGCATTTT

abundance: .
len: 14
j_gene: TRBJ2-7
d_gene: .
v_gene: TRBV29-1
CDR3aa: CSVGWRAKPDEQYF
CDR3nt: TGCAGCGTTGGGTGGAGGGCCAAACCGGACGAGCAGTACTTC

abundance: many
len: 15
j_gene: TRBJ1-5
d_gene: .
v_gene: TRBV12-3/TRBV12-4
CDR3aa: CASSQKPEFNQPQHF
CDR3nt: TGTGCCAGCAGTCAAAAGCCGGAATTCAATCAGCCCCAGCATTTT

abundance: .
len: 15
j_gene: TRBJ1-6
d_gene: TRBD1
v_gene: TRBV7-3
CDR3aa: CASSPGTGGQSPLHF
CDR3nt: TGTGCCAGCAGCCCCGGGACAGGGGGTCAATCACCCCTCCACTTT

abundance: few
len: 13
j_gene: TRBJ1-1
d_gene: TRBD1
v_gene: TRBV20-1
CDR3aa: CSARDTQGNEAFF
CDR3nt: TGCAGTGCTAGAGACACACAGGGGAATGAAGCTTTCTTT

abundance: few
len: 14
j_gene: TRBJ2-5
d_gene: .
v_gene: TRBV12-3/TRBV12-4
CDR3aa: CASSLFDGGETQYF
CDR3nt: TGTGCCAGCAGTTTATTTGATGGGGGAGAGACCCAGTACTTC